These 25 T cell receptor beta chains share one sample of origin, sequenced in a study of T cell clusters in autoimmune cytopenias. Each sample's input was approximately 270 ng genomic DNA, 38,000 or so genome equivalents. TRB was amplified by touch-down multiplex PCR, primer pools A and B combined. TCRdb reanalyzed the multiplex PCR reads, giving one entry per CDR3 protein sequence and no DNA. The ten top clones account for more than 15%, within a sample of 6,000 to 9,000 distinct CDR3 sequences. The sample consisted of peripheral blood. These receptors all stem from a human donor with an autoimmune cytopenia or autoimmune hepatitis (not recorded which).

The rearrangement uses TRBV6-6 and TRBJ2-7; TCRdb calls TRBD1, which cannot be checked without DNA. Germline V lookup: CDR1 MNHNY, CDR2 SVGAGI (reference sequence). This CDR3 is built from 16 residues. This chain's CDR3 is CASSHSGQGGSYEQYF.

This chain links TRBV19 with TRBJ2-5; TCRdb indicates TRBD1, and absent DNA this call remains unverified. The CDR3 has 14 amino acids. The germline CDR1 and CDR2 sequences are LNHDA and SQIVND (reference sequence). The chain's CDR3 is CASSGRGWGETQYF.

The genes are TRBV6-1 and TRBJ2-4; TCRdb names TRBD1, which stays unverified in the absence of DNA. Germline CDR1 is MNHNS and CDR2 is SASEGT. The CDR3 spans 13 residues. The CDR3 here is CASSRQAENIQYF.

V is TRBV7-2 and J is TRBJ2-5; the D gene TCRdb calls, TRBD2, cannot be checked with no DNA. Per germline, CDR1 SGHTA and CDR2 FQGNSA. This CDR3 contains 11 residues. The CDR3 reads CASSTTETQYF.

The chain has TRBV19 and TRBJ2-2. The CDR3 has 14 amino acids. Germline CDR1 and CDR2: LNHDA and SQIVND (reference sequence). The CDR3 reads CASSASHTAGELFF.

The chain recombines TRBV19 with TRBJ1-6; the D call of TRBD1 rests on TCRdb alone, since no DNA is present to check it. Looked up from germline, CDR1 is LNHDA and CDR2 is SQIVND (reference sequence). The CDR3 totals 16 residues. The CDR3 sequence is CASSIGQGFSNSPLHF.

In terms of frequency, this clonotype is medium-sized. The chain recombines TRBV29-1 with TRBJ2-7; TCRdb gives TRBD1 as the D gene, but with no DNA this cannot be confirmed. The CDR3 totals 13 residues. Germline assignment: CDR1 SQVTM and CDR2 ANQGSEA. CDR3 loop: CSVEEDRTYEQYF.

This chain uses TRBV5-6 with TRBJ2-7; TCRdb's D call, TRBD1, is unchecked because there is no DNA. CDR1 and CDR2 from the germline V gene are SGHDT and YYEEEE. The CDR3 is made up of 15 amino acids. The CDR3 sequence: CASSLGGQGFHEQYF.

This clonotype is labeled medium-sized based on frequency. The chain has TRBV27 and TRBJ2-3; the TRBD1 assignment by TCRdb is unverifiable without DNA. Germline V CDR1 and CDR2: MNHEY, SMNVEV (reference sequence). The CDR3 runs to 13 residues. This CDR3 is CASSSVGQGRQYF.

The V call is TRBV12-3 or TRBV12-4, the J call TRBJ2-1. There are 12 residues in the CDR3. This CDR3 is CASSPHASEQFF.

Its frequency marks this clonotype as medium-sized. The chain has TRBV5-5 and TRBJ2-3. This CDR3 is built from 15 residues. Germline-derived CDR1 and CDR2 are SGHKS and YYEKEE (reference sequence). The chain's CDR3 is CASSLEGWGTDTQYF.

V gene TRBV5-1 combines with J gene TRBJ2-7; TCRdb designates TRBD1, a call that cannot be tested without DNA. The CDR3 length is 14 residues. Looked up from germline, CDR1 is SGHRS and CDR2 is YFSETQ. CDR3: CASSERTGSSEQYF.

The V gene is TRBV19, the J gene TRBJ1-5. The CDR3 totals 14 residues. The V gene's germline CDR1 is LNHDA and CDR2 SQIVND (reference sequence). CDR3 sequence reads: CASTWQGNNQPQHF.

This rearrangement joins TRBV5-1 to TRBJ2-7; TCRdb returns TRBD2, unconfirmable since there is no DNA. Per the germline V gene, CDR1 is SGHRS and CDR2 is YFSETQ. This CDR3 is 14 amino acids long. The CDR3 region is CASSFTSAFVEQYF.

CDR3 amino acids: CASSLNLAGTEQYF. The V and J genes are TRBV5-1 and TRBJ2-7; TCRdb designates TRBD2, a call that cannot be tested without DNA. This CDR3 is 14 amino acids long. The germline gives CDR1 SGHRS, CDR2 YFSETQ.

The CDR3 is CASSPGTGGSAETQYF. The chain combines TRBV5-1 with TRBJ2-5; TCRdb gives TRBD1 as the D gene, but with no DNA this cannot be confirmed. The germline CDR1 and CDR2 sequences are SGHRS and YFSETQ. The CDR3 has 16 amino acids. Together with reference TRBV5-1 and TRBJ2-5, the CDR3 gives the full variable domain: KAGVTQTPRYLIKTRGQQVTLSCSPISGHRSVSWYQQTPGQGLQFLFEYFSETQRNKGNFPGRFSGRQFSNSRSEMNVSTLELGDSALYLCASSPGTGGSAETQYFGPGTRLLVL.

By frequency, this clonotype registers medium-sized. J is TRBJ2-3 and V is TRBV12-3 or TRBV12-4. The CDR3 has 15 residues. This chain's CDR3 is CASTLNGASTDTQYF.

Measured by frequency, this clonotype is medium-sized. This chain connects TRBV6-5 to TRBJ2-7; the TCRdb call, TRBD2, lacks DNA for checking. The CDR3 runs to 15 residues. The V gene's germline CDR1 is MNHEY and CDR2 SVGAGI. The CDR3 sequence: CASSRRRITPYEQYF.

J is TRBJ2-5 and V is TRBV9; TCRdb reports TRBD2, a call that lacks DNA to check it against. The CDR3 extends over 15 amino acids. Germline CDR1 reads SGDLS; CDR2 reads YYNGEE. CDR3 sequence: CASSLTREFGETQYF.

The rearrangement links TRBV18 to TRBJ1-2. The CDR3 length is 15 residues. Per germline, CDR1 KGHSH and CDR2 LQKENI. The CDR3 sequence is CASSPPSVSGYGYTF.

The chain carries TRBV19 and TRBJ2-3; TCRdb's assignment of TRBD2 cannot be checked, as there is no DNA. CDR1 is LNHDA, CDR2 SQIVND, per germline (reference sequence). The CDR3 is 17 residues long. The CDR3: CASSKITSGGPTDTQYF.

The chain links TRBV19 to TRBJ1-5. The CDR3 totals 16 residues. The germline CDR1 and CDR2 sequences are LNHDA and SQIVND (reference sequence). CDR3 residues: CASSIDPRQSNQPQHF.

The chain links TRBV10-3 to TRBJ2-1; the TCRdb call, TRBD2, lacks DNA for checking. The CDR3 length is 15 residues. Germline V gene lookup returns CDR1 ENHRY and CDR2 SYGVKD. Here the CDR3 reads CAISGGYSGNNEQFF.

The J gene is TRBJ2-3, the V gene TRBV5-5. The germline V gene encodes CDR1 SGHKS and CDR2 YYEKEE (reference sequence). The CDR3 spans 13 residues. CDR3 region: CASSYDGTDTQYF.

V and J are TRBV24-1 and TRBJ1-2; lacking DNA, the TRBD1 call made by TCRdb goes unchecked. Per germline, CDR1 KGHDR and CDR2 SFDVKD. The CDR3 runs 15 residues. The chain's CDR3 is CATNRRDIRNYGYTF.